This TCR beta chain derives from a study of tumor and adjacent non-tumor tissue in lung cancer. At the level of the study: The patients, 10 men and several women, were about 31 to 80 with stage I to III disease.

RNA was extracted from bulk tissue without any cell sorting. TCRbeta libraries were built with three rounds of nested PCR, modified from ARM-PCR. TCRdb itself ran the multiplex PCR reads through MiXCR, one entry per CDR3 protein. The table shows approximately 75,000 distinct CDR3 sequences, with under 85% occurring only once. General study results and limits: In normal lung, the top 100 clones were significantly more dominant than in tumor. Higher tumor TCR diversity was associated with shorter survival.

V was pared by 6 bases and J by 10 bases, with 11 bases of the junction left unmatched. The CDR3 spans 13 residues. Per the germline V gene, CDR1 is DFQATT and CDR2 is SNEGSKA (reference sequence). In this sample, this clonotype turned up many times. Antigen specificity is unknown. V is TRBV20-1 and J is TRBJ2-7; 11 bases are shared with TRBD2. This receptor was identified in a woman aged 45-60 years with non-small cell lung cancer. The sequenced material came from lung tumor tissue. CDR3 sequence (DNA): TGCAGTGCCCTTCCGGGACTAGCGGAAAAACAGTACTTC. It translates to CSALPGLAEKQYF.